A selection of T cell receptor beta chains follows, all from one sample in a study of T-cell reconstitution after alpha-beta-depleted transplantation in children. TCRdb redid the calling of the PCR reads with MiXCR, one entry per CDR3 protein. The data hold over 550,000 distinct CDR3 sequences, with roughly a tenth observed a single time. Sequencing was performed on PBMCs from the stem cell graft donor, taken from the stem cell graft. The receptors were gathered from a human donor who donated a stem cell graft to a child with acute myeloid leukemia. The CDR3 runs from the conserved cysteine through the conserved F or W. D genes are given only for firm matches. Not all rows give a size; the values are once, few, many and, for expanded clones, a class.

v_call: TRBV5-4
j_call: TRBJ2-4
clone_size: NA
d_call: NA
cdr3_aa: CASSSALGSGVDKNIQYF
cdr3_nt: TGTGCCAGCAGCTCCGCCTTGGGCAGTGGGGTAGACAAAAACATTCAGTACTTC

v_call: TRBV29-1
j_call: TRBJ1-6
clone_size: NA
d_call: NA
cdr3_aa: CSVDARGKPLHF
cdr3_nt: TGCAGCGTTGATGCGAGGGGGAAACCCCTCCACTTT

v_call: TRBV7-3
j_call: TRBJ2-3
clone_size: many
d_call: NA
cdr3_aa: CASRSSGTDTQYF
cdr3_nt: TGTGCCAGCAGGTCCTCGGGCACAGATACGCAGTATTTT

v_call: TRBV6-1
j_call: TRBJ1-5
clone_size: NA
d_call: NA
cdr3_aa: CASTFGARSNQPQHF
cdr3_nt: TGTGCCAGCACCTTCGGGGCGCGAAGCAATCAGCCCCAGCATTTT

v_call: TRBV6-1
j_call: TRBJ2-7
clone_size: NA
d_call: TRBD2
cdr3_aa: CASSSGTSGTYEQYF
cdr3_nt: TGTGCCAGCAGCTCCGGGACTAGCGGGACCTACGAGCAGTACTTC

v_call: TRBV20-1
j_call: TRBJ2-3
clone_size: many
d_call: NA
cdr3_aa: CSARGGADTQYF
cdr3_nt: TGCAGTGCTAGGGGAGGTGCAGATACGCAGTATTTT

v_call: TRBV6-2/TRBV6-3
j_call: TRBJ2-7
clone_size: many
d_call: NA
cdr3_aa: CASLRDYEQYF
cdr3_nt: TGTGCCAGCCTTCGGGACTACGAGCAGTACTTC

v_call: TRBV10-3
j_call: TRBJ2-2
clone_size: few
d_call: TRBD1
cdr3_aa: CAITAGQGASTGELFF
cdr3_nt: TGTGCCATCACTGCGGGACAGGGGGCTAGCACCGGGGAGCTGTTTTTT

v_call: TRBV25-1
j_call: TRBJ2-5
clone_size: NA
d_call: NA
cdr3_aa: CASSDRARGTQYF
cdr3_nt: TGTGCCAGCAGTGACAGGGCGAGGGGGACCCAGTACTTC

v_call: TRBV7-8
j_call: TRBJ2-1
clone_size: many
d_call: NA
cdr3_aa: CASSFMAGAYNEQFF
cdr3_nt: TGTGCCAGCAGCTTTATGGCGGGCGCCTACAATGAGCAGTTCTTC

v_call: TRBV7-2
j_call: TRBJ1-2
clone_size: many
d_call: NA
cdr3_aa: CASSRLLPGHPYGYTF
cdr3_nt: TGTGCCAGCAGCCGACTTTTACCGGGACATCCCTATGGCTACACCTTC

v_call: TRBV7-2
j_call: TRBJ2-5
clone_size: many
d_call: NA
cdr3_aa: CASSAPFTGQETQYF
cdr3_nt: TGTGCCAGCAGCGCACCGTTTACAGGACAAGAGACCCAGTACTTC

v_call: TRBV6-1
j_call: TRBJ2-2
clone_size: NA
d_call: NA
cdr3_aa: CASRVRGGGPTGELFF
cdr3_nt: TGTGCCAGCAGGGTTAGGGGGGGAGGGCCCACCGGGGAGCTGTTTTTT

v_call: TRBV6-5
j_call: TRBJ2-3
clone_size: many
d_call: TRBD2
cdr3_aa: CASSSAAGVTDTQYF
cdr3_nt: TGTGCCAGCAGTTCCGCCGCGGGAGTCACAGATACGCAGTATTTT

v_call: TRBV2
j_call: TRBJ2-4
clone_size: once
d_call: TRBD1
cdr3_aa: CASSPEQGGKNIQYF
cdr3_nt: TGTGCCAGCAGTCCTGAACAGGGGGGCAAAAACATTCAGTACTTC

v_call: TRBV20-1
j_call: TRBJ2-5
clone_size: many
d_call: TRBD2
cdr3_aa: CSAPGLAGFQETQYF
cdr3_nt: TGCAGTGCCCCCGGACTAGCGGGCTTCCAAGAGACCCAGTACTTC

v_call: TRBV28
j_call: TRBJ1-2
clone_size: NA
d_call: NA
cdr3_aa: CASSGGGRGGYTF
cdr3_nt: TGTGCCAGCAGTGGGGGGGGCCGGGGTGGCTACACCTTC

v_call: TRBV2
j_call: TRBJ2-5
clone_size: many
d_call: NA
cdr3_aa: CASSEIQETQYF
cdr3_nt: TGTGCCAGCAGCGAAATACAAGAGACCCAGTACTTC

v_call: TRBV28
j_call: TRBJ1-3
clone_size: many
d_call: NA
cdr3_aa: CASSPSGRTSGNTIYF
cdr3_nt: TGTGCCAGCAGTCCCTCGGGCCGGACCTCTGGAAACACCATATATTTT

v_call: TRBV3-1
j_call: TRBJ2-4
clone_size: few
d_call: NA
cdr3_aa: CASSQAGQLNIQYF
cdr3_nt: TGTGCCAGCAGCCAAGCGGGACAACTAAACATTCAGTACTTC

v_call: TRBV18
j_call: TRBJ2-1
clone_size: many
d_call: NA
cdr3_aa: CASSYNSYNEQFF
cdr3_nt: TGTGCCAGCTCCTACAACTCCTACAATGAGCAGTTCTTC

v_call: TRBV12-3/TRBV12-4
j_call: TRBJ2-7
clone_size: NA
d_call: TRBD1
cdr3_aa: CASNPDRGEQYF
cdr3_nt: TGTGCCAGCAACCCCGACAGGGGCGAGCAGTACTTC

v_call: TRBV29-1
j_call: TRBJ1-1
clone_size: many
d_call: NA
cdr3_aa: CSVVRGWAGAEAFF
cdr3_nt: TGCAGCGTTGTGAGGGGCTGGGCTGGGGCTGAAGCTTTCTTT